This TCR beta chain was recorded in a study of OX40 agonist ivuxolimab in advanced cancers. Per germline, CDR1 SGHRS and CDR2 YFSETQ. Trimming took 2 bases from V and 0 from J; bases not matched to a gene: 2. There are 15 residues in the CDR3. This table comes from immunoSEQ multiplex PCR, and its TCRdb copy is limited to in-frame clones, with some not included. The sample holds over 60,000 clones, around 91% seen once. This clone is a singleton in its sample. The J gene is TRBJ2-3, the V gene TRBV5-1, with 8 bases that match TRBD2. The receptor was isolated from an adult with an advanced solid tumor such as melanoma, head and neck, liver or kidney cancer. Sequenced material: CD4+ or CD8+ T cells sorted from blood, taken in a trial of the OX40 agonist ivuxolimab. CDR3 protein: CASSLPSGSTDTQYF. DNA for the CDR3: TGCGCCAGCAGCTTACCTAGCGGGAGCACAGATACGCAGTATTTT.